The 6 T cell receptor beta chains below were found in one sample sequenced in a study of T cells after yellow fever vaccination. TCRdb reanalysed the 5' RACE reads using MiXCR and keeps one entry per CDR3 protein. This sample yields 110,000 to 150,000 distinct CDR3 sequences, of which around 6.3% are seen a single time; under 0.8% belongs to the top ten. The source was CD4+ T cells sorted from PBMCs, collected 10 days after the yellow fever booster vaccination. The receptors were sampled from a man aged 25-45 years who received the YFV17D yellow fever vaccine.

Many counts were recorded for this clonotype. The chain is built from TRBV7-9 and TRBJ1-4; tentatively, D is TRBD1 (6 bases). Germline loops: CDR1 SEHNR, CDR2 FQNEAQ (reference sequence). With 7 bases removed from V and 8 bases from J, the gap between germline ends came to 20 bases. There are 15 residues in the CDR3. This chain's CDR3 is CASTLLAGAGEKLFF. CDR3 bases: TGTGCCAGCACACTGCTAGCGGGGGCTGGAGAAAAACTGTTTTTT.

This clonotype was counted only a few times. CDR3 sequence (DNA): TGTGCCAGTAGTATCCCTACTCGGGCAGGCCTAACTGAAAAACTGTTTTTT. Protein product: CASSIPTRAGLTEKLFF. The chain employs TRBV19 and TRBJ1-4; D gene uncertain. Trimming cost V 3 bases and J 7 bases, with 21 bases left between them. Germline V lookup: CDR1 LNHDA, CDR2 SQIVND (reference sequence). The CDR3 consists of 17 residues.

This clonotype was picked up many times. The CDR3 sequence is CASSSLIRRGAGELFF. The CDR3 DNA reads TGTGCCAGCAGCTCGCTCATTAGAAGGGGTGCCGGGGAGCTGTTTTTT. The chain is built from TRBV7-6 and TRBJ2-2, with D possibly being TRBD1 (5 bases). This CDR3 is built from 16 residues. The germline V gene encodes CDR1 SGHVS and CDR2 FNYEAQ. The V end lost 4 bases, the J end lost 6 bases, and 18 bases lay between the germline ends.

This clonotype appeared many times. The DNA for the CDR3 is TGTGCCAGCAGTTTCTACGGCCTAGATATCAATCAGCCCCAGCATTTT. Protein sequence: CASSFYGLDINQPQHF. V is TRBV12-3 or TRBV12-4 and J is TRBJ1-5, with unresolved D. The CDR3 covers 16 residues. Deletions cut 3 bases from V and 3 bases from J, with 15 bases between.

With regard to this clonotype: Being one base from a much bigger clone, this may be a read error. The chain couples TRBV5-8 to TRBJ2-1; 8 positions agree with TRBD2. With V trimmed by 4 bases and J by 5 bases, 11 bases remained unmatched. The germline V gene encodes CDR1 SGHTS and CDR2 YDEGEE. The CDR3 contains 16 residues. CDR3 sequence (DNA): TGTGCCAGCAGCATCCAGATGGTAGCGGGGAACAATGAGCAGTTCTTC. Its translation is CASSIQMVAGNNEQFF.

This clonotype was counted at least ten times. The chain combines TRBV5-6 with TRBJ2-7; 11 bases match TRBD1. V lost 2 bases, J lost 5 bases, and 6 bases stayed unmatched. Germline V gene lookup returns CDR1 SGHDT and CDR2 YYEEEE. The length of the CDR3 is 15 residues. CDR3 sequence (DNA): TGTGCCAGCAGCTTAATTGGACAGGGGGCGAACGAGCAGTACTTC. Protein sequence: CASSLIGQGANEQYF.